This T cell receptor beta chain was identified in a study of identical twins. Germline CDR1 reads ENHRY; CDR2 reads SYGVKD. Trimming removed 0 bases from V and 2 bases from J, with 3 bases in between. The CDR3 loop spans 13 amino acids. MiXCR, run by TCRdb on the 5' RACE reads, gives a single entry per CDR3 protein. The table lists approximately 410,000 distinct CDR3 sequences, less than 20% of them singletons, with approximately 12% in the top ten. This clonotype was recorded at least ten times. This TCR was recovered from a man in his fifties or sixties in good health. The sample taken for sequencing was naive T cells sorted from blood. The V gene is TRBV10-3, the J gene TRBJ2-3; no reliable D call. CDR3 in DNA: TGTGCCATCAGTGAGTCAGCCACAGATACGCAGTATTTT. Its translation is CAISESATDTQYF.